This T cell receptor beta chain was captured by sequencing in a study of cytomegalovirus exposure and HLA in healthy donors. Germline-derived CDR1 and CDR2 are SGHDN and FVKESK. CDR3 length equals 15 residues. The ends were cut back, 3 bases at V and 2 bases at J, with 10 bases in the middle. The study, taken as a whole, reports: Later analysis suggested links between common viral pathogens and several top significant clusters. Earlier analysis found most TCR beta V segments productive about 90% or about 30% of the time. Specificity for CMV antigens was confirmed in vitro for a few of the CMV-associated chains.

Primers: 60 Vbeta forward and 13 Jbeta reverse. Here immunoSEQ multiplex PCR was the method, and the copy in TCRdb shows in-frame clones only, minus some. Across more than 95,000 clones, the top ten clones capture approximately 3.5% of the sample. Although they were nominally healthy when sampled, donors likely had unrecorded immune exposures. Worth noting for this clone: The antigen is undetermined.

The chain has TRBV14 and TRBJ2-2; D is unclear. This receptor was taken from a man in his forties in good health and CMV-seronegative. The specimen sequenced was PBMCs. The CDR3 DNA sequence: TGTGCCAGCAGCCAGGCGGTTCCCAACACCGGGGAGCTGTTTTTT. Translated, it gives CASSQAVPNTGELFF.